This note documents a single TCR beta chain sequence. Germline CDR1 is SEHNR and CDR2 is FQNEAQ (reference sequence). V dropped 0 bases and J dropped 6; count of bases not matched to a gene: 1. There are 13 residues in the CDR3. The sample belongs to a study of blood T cell repertoires in COVID-19. Whole-study context: Samples representing acute and convalescent COVID-19 were sourced from the United States, Italy and Spain. PBMCs, B-cell-depleted T cells, or T cells were the source of the cDNA or gDNA that made up the material.

The protocol was immunoSEQ multiplex PCR, while the TCRdb copy is restricted to in-frame clones and leaves out a portion. The sample shows about 71,000 clones, approximately 85% of them seen only once. The genes are TRBV7-9 and TRBJ2-7; 8 positions agree with TRBD1. Sequenced sample: peripheral blood. The sequence was obtained from an elderly man with acute or convalescent COVID-19. The CDR3 protein is CASSLATGGEQYF. Written as DNA, the CDR3 is TGTGCCAGCAGCTTAGCAACAGGGGGCGAGCAGTACTTC.